This T cell receptor (beta chain) was profiled in a study of T cells after yellow fever vaccination. This clonotype was counted only a few times. TCRdb re-called the 5' RACE reads with MiXCR, one entry per CDR3 protein. The repertoire holds a few hundred thousand distinct CDR3 sequences, with around 5.2% as singletons. The material sequenced was CD4+ T cells sorted from PBMCs, taken on the day of the yellow fever booster vaccination. The source is a man aged 18 to 30 who received the YFV17D yellow fever vaccine.

CDR3 amino acids: CASRRQERNTGELFF. In DNA form, the CDR3 reads TGTGCCAGCAGGCGACAGGAAAGGAACACCGGGGAGCTGTTTTTT. V usage is TRBV6-6 and J usage is TRBJ2-2; weak D call: TRBD1 (6 bases). Germline V lookup: CDR1 MNHNY, CDR2 SVGAGI (reference sequence). Trimming removed 6 bases from V and 1 base from J, with 12 bases in between. The CDR3 covers 15 residues.